Shown below are 5 T cell receptor beta chains from a single sample sequenced in a study of blood T cell repertoires in COVID-19. Sequenced by immunoSEQ multiplex PCR; TCRdb stores in-frame clones only, minus some. The sample holds some 160,000 clones, around 81% seen once. Sequencing input: PBMCs or T cells enriched from blood (not recorded which). All receptors derive from a woman aged 40 to 55 who had recovered from COVID-19.

The chain combines TRBV7-8 with TRBJ1-5; D remains ambiguous. The CDR3 consists of 14 residues. The germline V gene has CDR1 SGHVS and CDR2 FQNEAQ. V was cut by 2 bases and J by 6 bases, with 11 bases left in between. The DNA of the CDR3 is TGTGCCAGCAGCTTACCTAGGCTCTCTCAGCCCCAGCATTTT. It is translated as CASSLPRLSQPQHF.

This chain joins TRBV20-1 and TRBJ1-5; 10 positions match TRBD1. This CDR3 is built from 17 residues. V gave up 3 bases and J gave up 7 bases; unmatched junction bases: 15. Germline-derived CDR1 and CDR2 are DFQATT and SNEGSKA (reference sequence). CDR3 bases: TGCAGTGCTAGTCCCGGTGTGACAGGGGGCGCGGGGCAGCCCCAGCATTTT. It yields the protein CSASPGVTGGAGQPQHF.

The chain joins TRBV27 to TRBJ1-2; D gene uncertain. V shed 3 bases and J shed 1 base, with 6 bases lying between them. The CDR3 is 13 residues long. Germline CDR1 MNHEY, CDR2 SMNVEV (reference sequence). The CDR3 protein is CASSFDNNYGYTF. CDR3 in DNA: TGTGCCAGCAGTTTCGACAATAACTATGGCTACACCTTC.

The J gene is TRBJ1-1, the V gene TRBV19, with D perhaps matching TRBD1 (5 bases). Trimming left V 4 bases short and J 5 bases short, with 11 bases between. The germline V gene has CDR1 LNHDA and CDR2 SQIVND (reference sequence). The CDR3 runs 13 residues. In DNA form, the CDR3 reads TGTGCCAGTAGTACTCCCTCAGGGACTGAAGCTTTCTTT. Encoded protein: CASSTPSGTEAFF.

This chain uses TRBV4-1 with TRBJ2-7; 9 positions match TRBD1. This CDR3 is built from 16 residues. The V gene end was trimmed by 2 bases and the J gene end by 1 base; junction bases not matched to a gene: 6. Per germline, CDR1 MGHRA and CDR2 YSYEKL. CDR3 nucleotides: TGCGCCAGCAGCCAACGGATGGGGACAGGGTCCTACGAGCAGTACTTC. It yields the protein CASSQRMGTGSYEQYF.